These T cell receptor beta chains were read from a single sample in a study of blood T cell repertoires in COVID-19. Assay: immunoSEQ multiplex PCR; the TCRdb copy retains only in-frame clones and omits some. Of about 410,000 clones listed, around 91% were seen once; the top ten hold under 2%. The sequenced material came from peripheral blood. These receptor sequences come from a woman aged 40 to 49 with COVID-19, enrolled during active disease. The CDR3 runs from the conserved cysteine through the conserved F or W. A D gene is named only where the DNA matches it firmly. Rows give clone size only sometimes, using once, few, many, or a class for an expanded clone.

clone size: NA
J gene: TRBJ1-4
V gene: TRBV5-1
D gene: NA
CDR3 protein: CASSSLTGNEKLFF
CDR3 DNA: TGCGCCAGCAGCTCTTTGACAGGAAATGAAAAACTGTTTTTT

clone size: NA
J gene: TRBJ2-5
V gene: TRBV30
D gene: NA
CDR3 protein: CAWSVRLVETQYF
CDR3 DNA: TGTGCCTGGAGTGTAAGGCTAGTGGAGACCCAGTACTTC

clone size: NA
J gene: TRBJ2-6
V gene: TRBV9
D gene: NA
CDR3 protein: CASSEQGSGANVLTF
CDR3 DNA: TGTGCCAGCAGCGAACAGGGCTCTGGGGCCAACGTCCTGACTTTC

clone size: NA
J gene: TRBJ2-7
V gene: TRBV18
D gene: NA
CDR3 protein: CASSPGTYEQYF
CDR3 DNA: TGTGCCAGCTCACCCGGGACCTACGAGCAGTACTTC

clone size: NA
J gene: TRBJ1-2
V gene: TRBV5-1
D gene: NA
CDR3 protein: CASSLALGRGYGYTF
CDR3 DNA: TGCGCCAGCAGCTTGGCGCTGGGCCGTGGGTATGGCTACACCTTC

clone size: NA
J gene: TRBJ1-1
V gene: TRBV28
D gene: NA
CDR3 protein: CASVTGIGTEAFF
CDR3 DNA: TGTGCCAGCGTGACGGGTATAGGCACTGAAGCTTTCTTT

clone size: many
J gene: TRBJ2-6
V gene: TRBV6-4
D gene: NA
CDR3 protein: CASSDTGSGANVLTF
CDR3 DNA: TGTGCCAGCAGTGACACAGGCTCTGGGGCCAACGTCCTGACTTTC

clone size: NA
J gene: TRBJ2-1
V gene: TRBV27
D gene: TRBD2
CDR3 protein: CASSLFAVGGRDNEQFF
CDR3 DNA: TGTGCCAGCAGTTTATTCGCGGTTGGCGGGAGGGACAATGAGCAGTTCTTC

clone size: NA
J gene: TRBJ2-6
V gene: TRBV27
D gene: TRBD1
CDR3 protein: CASSLRTGRGAGANVLTF
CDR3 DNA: TGTGCCAGCAGTCTAAGGACAGGACGGGGCGCTGGGGCCAACGTCCTGACTTTC

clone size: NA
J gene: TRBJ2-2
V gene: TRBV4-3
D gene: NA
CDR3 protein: CASSQEQGGTGELFF
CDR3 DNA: TGCGCCAGCAGCCAAGAGCAGGGTGGCACCGGGGAGCTGTTTTTT

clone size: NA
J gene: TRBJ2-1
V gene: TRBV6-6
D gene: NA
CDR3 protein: CAISTGYNEQFF
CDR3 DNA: TGTGCCATTTCGACAGGCTACAATGAGCAGTTCTTC

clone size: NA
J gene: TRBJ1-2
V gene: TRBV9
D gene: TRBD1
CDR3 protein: CASSPRTGNYGYTF
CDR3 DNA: TGTGCCAGCAGCCCCCGGACAGGGAACTATGGCTACACCTTC

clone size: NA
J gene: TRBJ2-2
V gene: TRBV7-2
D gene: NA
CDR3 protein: CASSLGPSRELFF
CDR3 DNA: TGTGCCAGCAGCTTAGGGCCGTCCCGGGAGCTGTTTTTT

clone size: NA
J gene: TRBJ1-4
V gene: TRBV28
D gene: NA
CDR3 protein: CASSPRFRVDEKLFF
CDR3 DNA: TGTGCCAGCAGTCCCCGTTTCAGGGTCGATGAAAAACTGTTTTTT

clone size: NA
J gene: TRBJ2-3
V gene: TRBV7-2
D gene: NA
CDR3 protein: CASSLAFARSSTDTQYF
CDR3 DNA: TGTGCCAGCAGCTTAGCGTTTGCGCGGAGCAGCACAGATACGCAGTATTTT

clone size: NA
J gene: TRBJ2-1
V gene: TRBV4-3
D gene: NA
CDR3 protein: CASSQDRGIEQFF
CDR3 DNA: TGCGCCAGCAGCCAAGATCGGGGTATAGAGCAGTTCTTC

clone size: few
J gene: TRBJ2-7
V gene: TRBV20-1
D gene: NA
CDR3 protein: CSASRGFVPYEQYF
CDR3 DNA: TGCAGTGCTAGTCGGGGATTCGTCCCCTACGAGCAGTACTTC

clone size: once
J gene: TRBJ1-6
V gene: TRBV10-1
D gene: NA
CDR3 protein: CASSYGGHPSSYNSPLHF
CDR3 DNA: TGCGCCAGCAGTTACGGCGGGCACCCGAGCTCCTATAATTCACCCCTCCACTTT

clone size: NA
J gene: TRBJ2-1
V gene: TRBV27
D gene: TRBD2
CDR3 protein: CASSIRPGLAGYNEQFF
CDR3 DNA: TGTGCCAGCAGCATAAGGCCGGGACTAGCGGGATACAATGAGCAGTTCTTC

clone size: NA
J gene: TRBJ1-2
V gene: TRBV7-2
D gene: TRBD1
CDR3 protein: CASSLTGQLNYGYTF
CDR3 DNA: TGTGCCAGCAGTTTAACGGGACAGCTTAACTATGGCTACACCTTC

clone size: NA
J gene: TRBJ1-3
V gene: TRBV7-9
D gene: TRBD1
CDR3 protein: CASSTGQGQMSGNTIYF
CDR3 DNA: TGTGCCAGCAGCACTGGACAGGGGCAAATGTCTGGAAACACCATATATTTT

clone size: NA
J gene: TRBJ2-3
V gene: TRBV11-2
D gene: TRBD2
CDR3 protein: CASSHRDYTDTQYF
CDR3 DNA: TGTGCCAGCAGCCACCGGGACTACACAGATACGCAGTATTTT

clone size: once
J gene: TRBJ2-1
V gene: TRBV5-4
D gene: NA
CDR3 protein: CASSLGGPSYNEQFF
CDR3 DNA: TGTGCCAGCAGCTTAGGGGGACCATCCTACAATGAGCAGTTCTTC

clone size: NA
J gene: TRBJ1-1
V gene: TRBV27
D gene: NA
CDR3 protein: CASSPDSPTEAFF
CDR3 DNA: TGTGCCAGCAGTCCGGACAGTCCCACTGAAGCTTTCTTT

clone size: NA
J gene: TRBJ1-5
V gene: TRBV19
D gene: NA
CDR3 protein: CASTPRGGYSNQPQHF
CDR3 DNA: TGTGCCAGTACCCCACGGGGGGGGTACAGCAATCAGCCCCAGCATTTT

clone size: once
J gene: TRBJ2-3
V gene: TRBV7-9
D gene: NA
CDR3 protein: CASSFDYSPASTDTQYF
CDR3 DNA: TGTGCCAGCAGCTTTGACTACAGCCCCGCTAGCACAGATACGCAGTATTTT

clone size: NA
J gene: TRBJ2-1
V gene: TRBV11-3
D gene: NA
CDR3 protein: CASSPGQSYNEQFF
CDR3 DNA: TGTGCCAGCAGCCCAGGGCAATCCTACAATGAGCAGTTCTTC

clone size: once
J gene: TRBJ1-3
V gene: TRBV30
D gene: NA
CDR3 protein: CAWRAPGVHSGNTIYF
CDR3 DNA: TGTGCCTGGAGGGCCCCGGGTGTTCACTCTGGAAACACCATATATTTT

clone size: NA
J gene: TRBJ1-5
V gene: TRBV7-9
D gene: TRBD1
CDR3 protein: CASSRDRVQPQHF
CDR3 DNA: TGTGCCAGCAGCAGAGACAGGGTCCAGCCCCAGCATTTT

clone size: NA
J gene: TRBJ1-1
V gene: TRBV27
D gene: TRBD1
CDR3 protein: CASTRSTGGFEAFF
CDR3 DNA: TGTGCCAGCACCCGTTCGACAGGGGGTTTTGAAGCTTTCTTT

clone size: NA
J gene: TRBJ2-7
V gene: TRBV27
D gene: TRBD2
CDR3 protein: CASSSLGSGSYEQYF
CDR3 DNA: TGTGCCAGCAGTTCGTTGGGTAGCGGGAGCTACGAGCAGTACTTC

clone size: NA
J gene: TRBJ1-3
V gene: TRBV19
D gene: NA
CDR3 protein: CASSIRSSGNTIYF
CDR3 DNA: TGTGCCAGTAGTATACGGAGCTCTGGAAACACCATATATTTT

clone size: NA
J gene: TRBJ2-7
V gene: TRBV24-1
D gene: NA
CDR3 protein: CATSDPTLSSYEQYF
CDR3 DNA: TGTGCCACCAGTGATCCGACACTGAGCTCCTACGAGCAGTACTTC

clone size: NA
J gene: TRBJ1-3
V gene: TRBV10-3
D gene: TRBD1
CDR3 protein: CAIRAQGVSGNTIYF
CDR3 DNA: TGTGCCATCAGAGCACAGGGGGTCTCTGGAAACACCATATATTTT

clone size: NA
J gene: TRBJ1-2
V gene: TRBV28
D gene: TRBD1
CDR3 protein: CASSLIGGAQAYGYTF
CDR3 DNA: TGTGCCAGCAGTTTGATAGGGGGCGCTCAGGCCTATGGCTACACCTTC

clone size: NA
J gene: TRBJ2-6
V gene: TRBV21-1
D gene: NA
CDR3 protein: CASRARGSGANVLTF
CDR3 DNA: TGTGCCAGCCGCGCCAGGGGGTCAGGGGCCAACGTCCTGACTTTC